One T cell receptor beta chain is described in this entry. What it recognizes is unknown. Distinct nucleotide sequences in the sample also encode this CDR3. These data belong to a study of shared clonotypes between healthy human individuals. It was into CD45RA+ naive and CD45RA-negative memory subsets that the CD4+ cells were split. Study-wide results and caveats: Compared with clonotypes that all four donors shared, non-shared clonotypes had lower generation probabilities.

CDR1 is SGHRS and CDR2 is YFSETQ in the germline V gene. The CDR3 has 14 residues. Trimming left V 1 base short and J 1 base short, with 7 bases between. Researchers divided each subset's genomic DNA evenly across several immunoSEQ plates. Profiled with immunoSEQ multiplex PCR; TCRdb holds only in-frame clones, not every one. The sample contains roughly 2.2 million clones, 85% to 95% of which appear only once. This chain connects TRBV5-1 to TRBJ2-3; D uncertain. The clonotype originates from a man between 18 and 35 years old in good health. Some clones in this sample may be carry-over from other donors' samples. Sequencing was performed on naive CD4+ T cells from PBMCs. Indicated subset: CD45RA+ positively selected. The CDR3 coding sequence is TGCGCCAGCAGCTTGAGGGCAGGCACAGATACGCAGTATTTT. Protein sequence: CASSLRAGTDTQYF.